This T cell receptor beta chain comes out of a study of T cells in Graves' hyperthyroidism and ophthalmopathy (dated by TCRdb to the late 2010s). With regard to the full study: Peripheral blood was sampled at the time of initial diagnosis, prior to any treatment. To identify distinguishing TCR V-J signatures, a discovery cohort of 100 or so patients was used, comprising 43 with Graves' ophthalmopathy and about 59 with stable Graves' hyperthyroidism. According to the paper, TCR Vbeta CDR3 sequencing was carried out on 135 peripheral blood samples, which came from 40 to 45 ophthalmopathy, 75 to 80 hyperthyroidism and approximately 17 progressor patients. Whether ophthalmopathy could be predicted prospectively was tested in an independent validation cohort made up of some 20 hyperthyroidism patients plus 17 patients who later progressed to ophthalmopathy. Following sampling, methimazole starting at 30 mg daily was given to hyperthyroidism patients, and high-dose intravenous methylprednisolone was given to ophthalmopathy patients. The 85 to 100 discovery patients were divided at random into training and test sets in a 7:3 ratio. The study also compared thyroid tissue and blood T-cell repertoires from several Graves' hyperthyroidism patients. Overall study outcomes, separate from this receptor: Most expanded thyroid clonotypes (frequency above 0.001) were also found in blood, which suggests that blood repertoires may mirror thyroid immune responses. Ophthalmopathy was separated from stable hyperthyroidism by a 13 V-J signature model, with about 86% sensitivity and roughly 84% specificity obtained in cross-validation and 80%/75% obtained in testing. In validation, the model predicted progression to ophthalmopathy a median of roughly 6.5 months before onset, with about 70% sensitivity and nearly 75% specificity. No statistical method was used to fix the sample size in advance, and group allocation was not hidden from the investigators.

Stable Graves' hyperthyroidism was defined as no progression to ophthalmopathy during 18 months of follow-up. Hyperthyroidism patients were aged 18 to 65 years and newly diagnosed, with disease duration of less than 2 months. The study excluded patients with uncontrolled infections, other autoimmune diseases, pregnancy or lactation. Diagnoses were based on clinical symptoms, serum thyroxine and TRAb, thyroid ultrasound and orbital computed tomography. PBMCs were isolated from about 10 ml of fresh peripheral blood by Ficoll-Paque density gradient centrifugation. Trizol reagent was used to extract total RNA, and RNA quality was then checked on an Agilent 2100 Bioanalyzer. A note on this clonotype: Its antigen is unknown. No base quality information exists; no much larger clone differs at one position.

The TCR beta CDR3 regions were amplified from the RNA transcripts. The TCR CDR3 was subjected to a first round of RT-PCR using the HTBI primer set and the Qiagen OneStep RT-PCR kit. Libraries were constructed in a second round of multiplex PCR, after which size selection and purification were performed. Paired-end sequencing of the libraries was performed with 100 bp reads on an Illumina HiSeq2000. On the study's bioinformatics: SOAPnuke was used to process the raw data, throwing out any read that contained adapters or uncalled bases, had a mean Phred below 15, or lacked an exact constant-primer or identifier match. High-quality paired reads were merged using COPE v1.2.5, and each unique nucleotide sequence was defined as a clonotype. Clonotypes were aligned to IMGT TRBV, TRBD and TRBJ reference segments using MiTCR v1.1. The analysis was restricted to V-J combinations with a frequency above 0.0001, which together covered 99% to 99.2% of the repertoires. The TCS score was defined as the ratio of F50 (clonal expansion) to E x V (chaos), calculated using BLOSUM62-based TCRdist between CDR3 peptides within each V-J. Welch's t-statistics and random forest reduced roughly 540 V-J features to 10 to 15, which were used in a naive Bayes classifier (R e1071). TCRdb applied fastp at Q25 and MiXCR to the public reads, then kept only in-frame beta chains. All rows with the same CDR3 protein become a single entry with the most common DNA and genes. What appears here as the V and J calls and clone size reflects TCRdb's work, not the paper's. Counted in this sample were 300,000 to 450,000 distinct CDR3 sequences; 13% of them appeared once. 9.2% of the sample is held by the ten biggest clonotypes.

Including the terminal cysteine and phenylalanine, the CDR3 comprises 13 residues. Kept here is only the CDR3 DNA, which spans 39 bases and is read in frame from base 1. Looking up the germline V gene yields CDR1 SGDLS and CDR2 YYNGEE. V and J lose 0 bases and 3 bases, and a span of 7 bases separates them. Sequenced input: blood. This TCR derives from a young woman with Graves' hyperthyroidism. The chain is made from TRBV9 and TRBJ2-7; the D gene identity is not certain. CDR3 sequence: CASSVASNYEQYF. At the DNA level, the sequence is TGTGCCAGCAGCGTAGCCTCCAACTACGAGCAGTACTTC.